Listed here is a single T cell receptor (beta chain). CDR3 length: 12 residues. Trimming pared 1 base from V and 5 bases from J, leaving 4 bases between. In germline, CDR1 is SGHAT, CDR2 FQDESV (reference sequence). The data are from a study of blood T cell repertoires in COVID-19. Study overall: Italy, Spain and the United States were the sources of the convalescent and acute COVID-19 samples. From T cells, B-cell-depleted T cells, or PBMCs came the material, which was cDNA or gDNA.

Under the authors' procedure: Estimates of nucleated cell counts were drawn from the amplification of reference gene primers. TCRdb keeps only in-frame clones here, not all; method: immunoSEQ multiplex PCR. Clone size and V and J calls were adopted from that table, with D and trimming inferred from the DNA. The table lists under 250,000 clones, roughly 84% of them singletons. The TCR comes from a man aged 50 to 60 with active or convalescent COVID-19. Sequencing input: peripheral blood. The rearrangement uses TRBV11-1 and TRBJ2-3; D remains unclear. The chain's CDR3 is CASSLGVDTQYF. CDR3 sequence (DNA): TGTGCCAGCAGCTTAGGAGTAGATACGCAGTATTTT.